A single count supports the clone carrying this T cell receptor beta chain. This record comes from a study of blood T cell repertoires in COVID-19. Libraries were prepared by immunoSEQ multiplex PCR; TCRdb keeps only in-frame clonotypes and omits some of them. The sample lists over 85,000 clones; 75% to 90% were seen once. From germline, CDR1 is MNHEY and CDR2 SVGAGI. The CDR3 consists of 14 residues. Trimming removed 3 bases from V and 1 base from J, with 9 bases in between. The sequencing input was peripheral blood. The TCR was taken from a human donor in a cohort sampled during active COVID-19. The chain links TRBV6-5 to TRBJ1-1; D unclear. The chain's CDR3 is CASSYASRNTEAFF. Here the CDR3 DNA reads TGTGCCAGCAGTTATGCTTCGAGGAACACTGAAGCTTTCTTT.